The sequence of this TCR beta chain was determined in a study of type 1 regulatory T cells. Comments on this clonotype: What it binds is unknown.

This CDR3 region has 15 residues. Trimming stripped 6 bases from V and 2 bases from J, with 14 bases between. One entry per CDR3 protein, called by TCRdb with MiXCR from the reads. Of around 69,000 distinct CDR3 sequences listed, nearly 65% were seen once; the top ten hold about 8%. This TCR came from a human donor in good health. The specimen sequenced was cultured T cells, either the whole culture or a sorted T cell fraction (not recorded which). The subset was: Tr1-enriched cell product generated in vitro against host alloantigens. The rearrangement joins TRBV12-3 or TRBV12-4 to TRBJ2-1, with D hard to call. Here the CDR3 DNA reads TGTGCCAGCAGCTACGACCTACCCCCCTACAATGAGCAGTTCTTC. Encoded protein: CASSYDLPPYNEQFF.